This passage covers 22 T cell receptor beta chains from one sample sequenced in a study of OX40 agonist ivuxolimab in advanced cancers. Profiling relied on immunoSEQ multiplex PCR, and the TCRdb table lists in-frame clones only, not all of them. The sample has approximately 62,000 clones, roughly nine tenths seen once. Here the sequenced sample was CD4+ or CD8+ T cells sorted from blood, taken in a trial of the OX40 agonist ivuxolimab. Source of these receptors: an adult with an advanced solid tumor such as melanoma, head and neck, liver or kidney cancer.

The V and J genes are TRBV2 and TRBJ1-2; D is unclear. The CDR3 loop spans 12 amino acids. The germline CDR1 and CDR2 sequences are SNHLY and FYNNEI. Trimming shortened V by 8 bases and J by 8 bases, and 15 bases separated the two germline ends. The CDR3 region has the DNA TGTGCCAGCGGACCTCCCAGAGAGGGCTACACCTTC. It is translated as CASGPPREGYTF.

This clone was detected once. The chain has TRBV29-1 and TRBJ2-1; 15 bases map to TRBD2. Losses at the gene ends were 4 bases for V and 2 bases for J; bases not matched to a gene: 3. There are 16 residues in the CDR3. Per the germline V gene, CDR1 is SQVTM and CDR2 is ANQGSEA. DNA for the CDR3: TGCAGCGTTGCGGGACTAGCGGGGGGAGCCTACAATGAGCAGTTCTTC. It encodes CSVAGLAGGAYNEQFF.

The CDR3 protein is CASSQKGVGGNQPQHF. The CDR3 DNA follows: TGTGCCAGCAGCCAAAAGGGGGTGGGGGGCAATCAGCCCCAGCATTTT. The chain couples TRBV7-9 to TRBJ1-5; a weak D match, TRBD1 (6 bases). The V end lost 5 bases, the J end lost 2 bases, and 16 bases lay between the germline ends. The CDR3 is 16 residues long. From germline, CDR1 is SEHNR and CDR2 FQNEAQ (reference sequence).

In its sample, this clone was seen once. This chain links TRBV6-6 with TRBJ1-1, with D tentatively TRBD1 (6 bases). The CDR3 is 14 residues long. Germline V gene sequence: CDR1 MNHNY, CDR2 SVGAGI (reference sequence). Trimming stripped 0 bases from V and 5 bases from J, with 10 bases between. The CDR3 DNA follows: TGTGCCAGCAGTTACTCGGACAGCGGAACTGAAGCTTTCTTT. As protein: CASSYSDSGTEAFF.

The CDR3 DNA is TGTGCCAGTAGTGATTGGACAGAAAGGGACACTGAAGCTTTCTTT. The encoded protein is CASSDWTERDTEAFF. The V gene is TRBV19, the J gene TRBJ1-1; perhaps TRBD1 as D (6 bases). This CDR3 contains 15 residues. V dropped 5 bases and J dropped 3 bases, with 16 bases sitting between them. Germline V CDR1 and CDR2: LNHDA, SQIVND (reference sequence).

The CDR3 bases are TGCGCCAGCAGTCAACTGAGGGGTATTGGGGACAATGAGCAGTTCTTC. This codes for CASSQLRGIGDNEQFF. The chain links TRBV23-1 to TRBJ2-1; either TRBD1 or TRBD2 may supply D (5 bases each). TRBV23-1 is sorted into the ORF group, with uncertain function. Trimming took 2 bases from V and 5 from J, leaving 16 bases between them. The length of the CDR3 is 16 residues.

The chain combines TRBV7-2 with TRBJ2-2; D call uncertain. This CDR3 has 15 residues. V shed 4 bases and J shed 5 bases, with 14 bases lying between them. Germline CDR1 and CDR2: SGHTA and FQGNSA. The CDR3 protein is CASSSWVPVTGELFF. The CDR3 DNA follows: TGTGCCAGCAGCTCCTGGGTCCCTGTAACCGGGGAGCTGTTTTTT.

The chain employs TRBV6-5 and TRBJ1-2; the match to TRBD1 covers 7 bases. CDR3 length equals 15 residues. Losses at the gene ends were 5 bases for V and 5 bases for J; bases not matched to a gene: 11. Germline values: CDR1 MNHEY, CDR2 SVGAGI. Here the CDR3 DNA reads TGTGCCAGCAGTAACCAAGGGACAGAGCCATATGGCTACACCTTC. It translates to CASSNQGTEPYGYTF.

In its sample, this clone was seen once. The chain couples TRBV6-5 to TRBJ2-7; 10 bases are a match to TRBD2. V was clipped by 0 bases and J by 6 bases; unmatched bases: 5. The CDR3 runs 15 residues. The V gene's germline CDR1 is MNHEY and CDR2 SVGAGI. In DNA form, the CDR3 reads TGTGCCAGCAGTTACTCAGCGGGAGGGGTTAGCGAGCAGTACGTC. Its protein product is CASSYSAGGVSEQYV.

The chain carries TRBV7-9 and TRBJ2-1; 7 bases align to TRBD2. The CDR3 is 15 residues long. CDR1 and CDR2 from the germline V gene are SEHNR and FQNEAQ (reference sequence). With V trimmed by 2 bases and J by 4 bases, 5 bases remained unmatched. DNA for the CDR3: TGTGCCAGCAGCTTATTGGCGGGAGCGTACAATGAGCAGTTCTTC. This sequence encodes CASSLLAGAYNEQFF.

This sequence joins TRBV28 and TRBJ1-2; D gene ambiguous. The CDR3 has 15 residues. The V and J ends lost 3 bases and 8 bases respectively, with 19 bases between them. Germline V CDR1 and CDR2: MDHEN, SYDVKM. The CDR3 reads CASSLAVRTREGYTF. CDR3 DNA sequence: TGTGCCAGCAGTTTGGCTGTGAGGACGAGAGAGGGCTACACCTTC.

V gene TRBV5-1 combines with J gene TRBJ2-3; 13 bases fit TRBD2. Germline CDR1 SGHRS, CDR2 YFSETQ. Germline trimming cut 3 bases from V and 3 bases from J; bases unmatched to any gene: 7. This CDR3 contains 17 residues. The CDR3 region is CASSSGLTSGGTDTQYF. As DNA, the CDR3 is TGCGCCAGCAGCTCCGGACTGACTAGCGGGGGGACAGATACGCAGTATTTT. The whole variable domain, filled in from reference TRBV5-1 and TRBJ2-3, reads KAGVTQTPRYLIKTRGQQVTLSCSPISGHRSVSWYQQTPGQGLQFLFEYFSETQRNKGNFPGRFSGRQFSNSRSEMNVSTLELGDSALYLCASSSGLTSGGTDTQYFGPGTRLTVL.

The chain employs TRBV9 and TRBJ2-3; no clear D. The CDR3 length is 15 residues. CDR1 SGDLS and CDR2 YYNGEE come from the germline V gene. Deletions cut 0 bases from V and 0 bases from J, with 8 bases between. CDR3 region: CASSVVGRSTDTQYF. The CDR3 DNA follows: TGTGCCAGCAGCGTAGTCGGCCGGAGCACAGATACGCAGTATTTT.

J is TRBJ1-3 and V is TRBV7-8; D ambiguous. The V gene lost 5 bases and the J gene lost 0 bases, with 14 bases spanning the gap. Germline CDR1 is SGHVS and CDR2 is FQNEAQ. The CDR3 runs to 16 residues. The DNA of the CDR3 is TGTGCCAGCAGCCCCTATAACAGTATCTCTGGAAACACCATATATTTT. The encoded protein is CASSPYNSISGNTIYF. Drawing the rest from reference TRBV7-8 and TRBJ1-3, the complete variable domain is GAGVSQSPRYKVAKRGQDVALRCDPISGHVSLFWYQQALGQGPEFLTYFQNEAQLDKSGLPSDRFFAERPEGSVSTLKIQRTQQEDSAVYLCASSPYNSISGNTIYFGEGSWLTVV.

The chain recombines TRBV7-9 with TRBJ2-5, with D possibly being TRBD1 (6 bases). The CDR3 sequence is 14 residues long. The V and J ends lost 5 bases and 5 bases respectively, with 15 bases between them. CDR1 and CDR2 (germline): SEHNR, FQNEAQ (reference sequence). The CDR3 sequence: CASSPVGAWETQYF. DNA of the CDR3: TGTGCCAGCAGCCCCGTGGGGGCTTGGGAGACCCAGTACTTC. The full variable domain, in which reference TRBV7-9 and TRBJ2-5 provide the parts outside the CDR3, is DTGVSQNPRHKITKRGQNVTFRCDPISEHNRLYWYRQTLGQGPEFLTYFQNEAQLEKSRLLSDRFSAERPKGSFSTLEIQRTEQGDSAMYLCASSPVGAWETQYFGPGTRLLVL.

Turning to this clone: One junction end does not reproduce the germline sequence, and a read error may be involved. The chain employs TRBV27 and TRBJ2-3, with TRBD1 as a possible D gene (6 bases). Germline-derived CDR1 and CDR2 are MNHEY and SMNVEV (reference sequence). This CDR3 contains 15 residues. This chain's CDR3 is CASSLSSGGTDTQYF. The CDR3 DNA reads as TGTGCCAGCAGTCTATCCTCAGGGGGCACAGATACGCAGTATTTT.

The chain uses TRBV28 and TRBJ1-1; TRBD1 agrees at 7 bases. The CDR3 covers 15 residues. Trimming cost V 6 bases and J 4 bases; bases outside gene matches: 11. Germline V gene sequence: CDR1 MDHEN, CDR2 SYDVKM. The CDR3: CASRGRDRAGTEAFF. In DNA, the CDR3 is TGTGCCAGCAGGGGTCGAGACAGGGCCGGCACTGAAGCTTTCTTT. Based on the CDR3 plus reference TRBV28 and TRBJ1-1, the full variable domain is DVKVTQSSRYLVKRTGEKVFLECVQDMDHENMFWYRQDPGLGLRLIYFSYDVKMKEKGDIPEGYSVSREKKERFSLILESASTNQTSMYLCASRGRDRAGTEAFFGQGTRLTVV.

The V call is TRBV11-2, the J call TRBJ1-5, with no clear D. The germline V gene has CDR1 SGHAT and CDR2 FQNNGV. The CDR3 runs 14 residues. Trimming cost V 0 bases and J 4 bases, with 7 bases left between them. CDR3 nucleotides: TGTGCCAGCAGCTTAGATTCAGTGAATCAGCCCCAGCATTTT. Translation gives CASSLDSVNQPQHF.

V and J are TRBV30 and TRBJ1-2; D uncertain. V was pared by 0 bases and J by 8 bases, with 13 bases between. From germline, CDR1 is GTSNPN and CDR2 SVGIG (reference sequence). The CDR3 consists of 13 residues. In DNA, the CDR3 is TGTGCCTGGAGTGTACCGCCGGGCTCCGGCTACACCTTC. This translates into CAWSVPPGSGYTF.

The rearrangement joins TRBV29-1 to TRBJ1-2; D uncertain. CDR1 and CDR2 (germline): SQVTM, ANQGSEA. V lost 5 bases and J 6 bases, leaving 7 bases between the germline ends. The CDR3 is 10 residues long. The CDR3 region is CSVNRDGYTF. CDR3 nucleotides: TGCAGCGTTAACCGGGATGGCTACACCTTC.

The chain carries TRBV10-3 and TRBJ2-5; unclear D gene. Trimming left V 2 bases short and J 5 bases short, with 15 bases between. The CDR3 runs 15 residues. Germline CDR1 and CDR2: ENHRY and SYGVKD. The CDR3: CAISETTGLGETQYF. CDR3 sequence (DNA): TGTGCCATCAGTGAGACCACGGGTCTAGGGGAGACCCAGTACTTC.

The V gene is TRBV25-1, the J gene TRBJ2-7, with 7 positions matching TRBD1. The CDR3 has 12 residues. V was clipped by 9 bases and J by 2 bases; unmatched bases: 4. CDR1 is MGHDK and CDR2 is SYGVNS in the germline V gene. The CDR3 region has the DNA TGTGCCAGTCAGGGGGTTCCCTACGAGCAGTACTTC. It codes for CASQGVPYEQYF.